These 10 T cell receptor beta chains were all obtained from the same sample, sequenced in a study of blood T cell repertoires in COVID-19. Repertoires were generated with immunoSEQ multiplex PCR, while TCRdb's copy carries only in-frame clones and drops some. The repertoire holds 110,000 or so clones, with around 64% as singletons. The sequenced sample was peripheral blood. Receptors were obtained from a woman in her thirties or forties with acute or convalescent COVID-19.

CDR3 loop: CASSERGQQPQHF. The CDR3 nucleotides are TGTGCCAGCAGTGAGCGGGGGCAGCAGCCCCAGCATTTT. The chain combines TRBV2 with TRBJ1-5; TRBD1 is a possible D gene (6 bases). Germline CDR1 SNHLY, CDR2 FYNNEI. The CDR3 spans 13 residues. V dropped 3 bases and J dropped 7 bases, with 10 bases sitting between them.

The chain links TRBV5-4 to TRBJ2-5; 11 nucleotides align to TRBD2. CDR3 length: 15 amino acids. Per germline, CDR1 SGHNT and CDR2 YYREEE (reference sequence). V dropped 1 base and J dropped 3; count of bases not matched to a gene: 2. The CDR3 loop reads CASSLKLAGEETQYF. CDR3 nucleotide sequence: TGTGCCAGCAGCTTGAAACTAGCGGGGGAAGAGACCCAGTACTTC.

The chain employs TRBV12-3 or TRBV12-4 and TRBJ1-3; D may be TRBD1 (6 bases). The CDR3 has 13 residues. V lost 7 bases and J lost 6, with 13 bases in between. CDR3 DNA: TGTGCCAGCACTCGCGCAGGGGTAAACACCATATATTTT. Protein: CASTRAGVNTIYF.

This chain joins TRBV6-5 and TRBJ1-4; D gene unclear. The CDR3 has 14 residues. Germline V CDR1 and CDR2: MNHEY, SVGAGI. V shed 0 bases and J shed 7 bases, with 9 bases lying between them. The CDR3, as DNA: TGTGCCAGCAGTTACTCGAGGCTCAGTGAAAAACTGTTTTTT. This encodes CASSYSRLSEKLFF.

The genes are TRBV15 and TRBJ2-7; 8 bases match TRBD2. Germline CDR1 and CDR2: LNHNV and YYDKDF (reference sequence). CDR3 length equals 15 residues. V lost 2 bases, J lost 4 bases, and 7 bases stayed unmatched. The CDR3 sequence: CATSRTGGGEYEQYF. CDR3 nucleotides: TGTGCCACCAGCAGAACGGGGGGGGGCGAGTACGAGCAGTACTTC. Variable domain in full (rest from reference TRBV15 and TRBJ2-7): DAMVIQNPRYQVTQFGKPVTLSCSQTLNHNVMYWYQQKSSQAPKLLFHYYDKDFNNEADTPDNFQSRRPNTSFCFLDIRSPGLGDTAMYLCATSRTGGGEYEQYFGPGTRLTVT.

This clone showed up many times. V gene TRBV7-3 combines with J gene TRBJ1-3; 7 bases are a match to TRBD1. The germline V gene encodes CDR1 SGHTA and CDR2 FQGTGA. The CDR3 loop spans 17 amino acids. Trimming at V came to 0 bases and at J to 1 base, leaving 6 bases not matched to a gene. CDR3 protein: CASSLTALGQSGNTIYF. The DNA of the CDR3 is TGTGCCAGCAGCTTAACCGCCCTGGGACAGTCTGGAAACACCATATATTTT.

The rearrangement uses TRBV4-1 and TRBJ2-5; TRBD2 matches 12 bases. Germline trimming cut 4 bases from V and 2 bases from J; bases unmatched to any gene: 8. CDR1 and CDR2 from the germline V gene are MGHRA and YSYEKL. CDR3 length equals 17 residues. This CDR3 reads CASSLLTSGGGQETQYF. As DNA, the CDR3 is TGCGCCAGCAGCCTATTGACTAGCGGGGGAGGACAAGAGACCCAGTACTTC.

The table lists this clone with a count of one. V is TRBV14 and J is TRBJ2-3; D ambiguous. This CDR3 has 15 amino acids. Germline V gene data show CDR1 as SGHDN and CDR2 as FVKESK. V lost 0 bases and J 2 bases, leaving 9 bases between the germline ends. The CDR3 bases are TGTGCCAGCAGCCAAGACCTCTCCCCCACAGATACGCAGTATTTT. Protein: CASSQDLSPTDTQYF. Drawing the rest from reference TRBV14 and TRBJ2-3, the complete variable domain is EAGVTQFPSHSVIEKGQTVTLRCDPISGHDNLYWYRRVMGKEIKFLLHFVKESKQDESGMPNNRFLAERTGGTYSTLKVQPAELEDSGVYFCASSQDLSPTDTQYFGPGTRLTVL.

V usage is TRBV11-2 and J usage is TRBJ2-7; TRBD2 is a possible D gene (5 bases). V shed 4 bases and J shed 2 bases, with 9 bases lying between them. Germline V CDR1 and CDR2: SGHAT, FQNNGV. This CDR3 comprises 13 residues. The CDR3 reads CASSYPGTYEQYF. For the CDR3, the DNA is TGTGCCAGCAGCTACCCCGGGACCTACGAGCAGTACTTC.

V is TRBV6-5 and J is TRBJ1-2, with 9 positions matching TRBD1. The CDR3 is 14 amino acids. Losses at the gene ends were 6 bases for V and 6 bases for J; bases not matched to a gene: 8. Per germline, CDR1 MNHEY and CDR2 SVGAGI. CDR3 nucleotide sequence: TGTGCCAGCAGAGATAACAGGGGGCAACATGGCTACACCTTC. This translates into CASRDNRGQHGYTF.